This T cell receptor (beta chain) was recovered during a study of blood T cell repertoires in COVID-19 (dated by TCRdb to about 2020). For the study in its entirety: Samples from collaborators originated in the United States, Italy and Spain and spanned both the acute and convalescent phases of COVID-19. Deeply sampled blood TCRbeta repertoires from subjects exposed to, actively infected with, or recovered from COVID-19 were included in the dataset. Where available, HLA class I and class II types were taken from metadata supplied by the sample provider and were not determined by assay-based typing. The material from the prospective study consisted of cDNA or gDNA derived from T cells, B-cell-depleted T cells, or PBMCs. Samples were obtained from the ongoing ImmuneRACE study (first 160 participants) and from about 1,300 subjects provided by 6 global collaborators. A de-identified subject ID, COVID-19 status, age in years and sex were almost always included in the sample metadata. The repertoires were released in a freely available public database meant as a resource for research on the immune response to SARS-CoV-2.

At one collaborating source in Seattle, patients were enrolled during active infection and were followed longitudinally through the course of disease. The collaborating institutions used their own protocols to collect whole blood in K2EDTA tubes. For TCRbeta analysis, collaborator samples were shipped as frozen whole blood, as isolated PBMCs, or as DNA extracted from either sample type. This clone was seen once. Its binding antigen is unknown. No much larger clone is present one base from it, and per-base qualities are unavailable. Its CDR3 holds 14 amino acids, cysteine through phenylalanine. This entry keeps only the CDR3 DNA: 42 bases, framed from base 1. V is cut by 5 bases and J by 3 bases, and the space between the germline ends is 14 bases. Per the germline V gene, SQVTM is the CDR1 and ANQGSEA is the CDR2. The immunoSEQ Assay, a bias-controlled multiplex PCR, was used to amplify TCRbeta CDR3 regions from genomic DNA. As for the original processing: The number of nucleated cells in each sample was estimated from the amplification of reference gene primers within the assay. Sequence reads were collapsed and filtered to measure the absolute abundance of every unique TCRbeta CDR3 rearrangement. For each sample, productive Simpson clonality was calculated by taking the square root of Simpson's diversity index across productive rearrangements. TCRdb re-hosts the immuneACCESS table, in-frame sequences only. Its copies lack some clones; in the studies checked, an unresolved V gene accounts for under half of them, and the cause for the rest is not known. V and J calls and clone size are given by that table; D and trimming were obtained from the DNA. For this sample there are about 200,000 clones; around 75% appear just once. Around 5.9% of the sample lies in the top ten.

The full study reports these points: Clinical and demographic metadata were provided uncurated, with the amount varying by source and participant.

The sample consisted of peripheral blood. The sequence came from a woman aged 40-49 years with COVID-19, enrolled during active disease. The rearrangement joined TRBV29-1 to TRBJ2-1; a tentative D match to TRBD2 spans 6 bases. The CDR3 sequence is CSVRPGLSYNEQFF. Read as DNA, the sequence is TGCAGCGTTCGACCGGGACTCAGCTACAATGAGCAGTTCTTC.